The clone carrying this TCR beta chain was seen ten or more times. Its antigen is not identified. The data belong to a study of CD8 T cells in ankylosing spondylitis. Study outcomes and limitations: Matched ankylosing spondylitis synovial fluid reportedly contained a significantly enriched population of disease-linked clones. There were earlier reports of some motif variants in reactive arthritis synovial fluid and blood. A TCR beta motif of eight highly homologous variants appeared characteristic of ankylosing spondylitis blood.

Making the TCR beta libraries involved quantitative 5'-RACE with molecular barcodes. TCRdb re-analysed the 5' RACE reads in MiXCR, keeping a single row per CDR3 protein. The sample includes around 140,000 distinct CDR3 sequences, roughly 11% of them seen just once. The specimen sequenced was blood, either unsorted or a sorted T cell fraction (not recorded which). The sequence came from a female donor with ankylosing spondylitis or in good health (not recorded which).

This CDR3 reads CASSSPDRGVNGYTF. CDR3 nucleotides: TGTGCCAGCAGCTCCCCTGACAGGGGGGTAAACGGCTACACCTTC. The chain is built from TRBV5-6 and TRBJ1-2; 9 bases fit TRBD1. Per germline, CDR1 SGHDT and CDR2 YYEEEE. There are 15 residues in the CDR3. With V trimmed by 3 bases and J by 8 bases, 11 bases remained unmatched.